The T cell receptor beta chain described here comes from a study of shared clonotypes between healthy human individuals. Investigators spread the genomic DNA of each subset evenly over several immunoSEQ plates. In the sorted-subset replicate PCRs, roughly 210 ng DNA, 25,000 to 30,000 T cell genomes, was used. Repertoires were generated with immunoSEQ multiplex PCR, while TCRdb's copy carries only in-frame clones and drops some. The repertoire consists of about 2.4 million clones, with 93% occurring once and the leading ten covering 0.35% to 0.45%. Study conclusions and caveats: Clonotype sharing among the donors was expected to vary with sequencing depth. Generation of non-shared clonotypes was less probable than generation of clonotypes shared by all four donors.

Worth noting for this clone: No antigen is known for it. The sample contains more than one DNA sequence encoding this CDR3.

Per the germline V gene, CDR1 is MDHEN and CDR2 is SYDVKM. V was cut by 6 bases and J by 0 bases, with 6 bases left in between. The CDR3 spans 14 residues. V is TRBV28 and J is TRBJ2-6; D gene unclear. Material: naive CD4+ T cells from PBMCs. Stated subset: CD45RA+ positively selected. The origin of this receptor is a man between 18 and 29 years old in good health. Some clones in this sample may be carry-over from other donors' samples. The CDR3 DNA is TGTGCCAGCAGCGTCCGCTCTGGGGCCAACGTCCTGACTTTC. Amino acid sequence: CASSVRSGANVLTF.